The subject of this entry is one T cell receptor beta chain. The sample belongs to a study of blood T cell repertoires in COVID-19. Study information: Samples taken during acute and convalescent COVID-19 were collected in the United States, Italy and Spain. In each case, the material was cDNA or gDNA derived from T cells, B-cell-depleted T cells, or PBMCs.

V was cut by 5 bases and J by 7 bases, with 12 bases left in between. The CDR3 spans 13 residues. Original methodology: For nucleated cells, counts were estimated from reference gene primer amplification. TCRdb keeps only in-frame clones here, not all; method: immunoSEQ multiplex PCR. The DNA gave D and trimming, while V, J and clone size come from that table. This repertoire shows approximately 25,000 clones, over 60% found once; its top ten account for approximately 45%. The V gene is TRBV12-3 or TRBV12-4, the J gene TRBJ1-5; a possible D gene is TRBD1 (5 bases). Sequenced sample: peripheral blood. This clonotype was obtained from a woman older than 75 with acute or convalescent COVID-19. The CDR3 loop reads CASSLREGQPQHF. In nucleotides, the CDR3 is TGTGCCAGCAGTCTCAGGGAAGGGCAGCCCCAGCATTTT.